This T cell receptor (beta chain) was captured in a study of cytotoxic CD8 clonotypes in ibrutinib-treated CLL. On the study more broadly: Overall, some 24 responses were partial and 2 complete; following median roughly six years, about 15 patients stayed remitted and about twelve progressed.

This CDR3 contains 14 residues. The V and J ends lost 2 bases and 6 bases respectively, with 13 bases between them. Germline V CDR1 and CDR2: SEHNR, FQNEAQ (reference sequence). This clone was counted between two and nine times. Here immunoSEQ multiplex PCR was the method, and the copy in TCRdb shows in-frame clones only, minus some. In the table there are 250,000 to 350,000 clones, approximately 76% of which are singletons. The sequences come from PBMCs, collected at disease progression, from a patient treated with ibrutinib. This chain connects TRBV7-9 to TRBJ1-2, with D possibly being TRBD1 (6 bases). The source of this sequence is a human donor with chronic lymphocytic leukemia. The CDR3 bases are TGTGCCAGCAGCTTAAGGGCAGGGGAGGATGGCTACACCTTC. Translating gives CASSLRAGEDGYTF.